Included here is one TCR beta chain sequence, with context. The table lists this clone with a few counts. The target of this receptor is not known. No per-base quality is available; no much larger clone lies one base away. This specimen belongs to a study of blood T cell repertoires in COVID-19 (dated by TCRdb to the early 2020s). For context, the study as a whole: Samples from collaborators originated in the United States, Italy and Spain and spanned both the acute and convalescent phases of COVID-19. Sample metadata almost always included a de-identified subject ID, COVID-19 status, age in years and sex. The samples were drawn from the first 160 participants of the ongoing ImmuneRACE study and from some 1,300 subjects provided by 6 global collaborators. Where available, HLA class I and class II types were taken from metadata supplied by the sample provider and were not determined by assay-based typing. The material from the prospective study consisted of cDNA or gDNA derived from T cells, B-cell-depleted T cells, or PBMCs. The repertoires were made available in a free public database intended to serve as a resource for research on the immune response to SARS-CoV-2. Subjects who had been exposed to COVID-19, were actively infected with it, or had recovered from it provided the deeply sampled blood TCRbeta repertoires that made up the dataset. Summary of the overall study and its limitations: Clinical and demographic metadata were provided uncurated, with the amount varying by source and participant.

One collaborating source in Seattle enrolled patients while the patients were actively infected and followed the patients over time throughout the course of disease. Whole blood was collected in K2EDTA tubes by collaborating institutions according to the institutions' own protocols. For TCRbeta analysis, collaborators shipped samples as frozen whole blood, isolated PBMCs, or DNA extracted from either of those sample types. The CDR3 spans 14 residues, from the cysteine through the phenylalanine. Solely the CDR3 DNA is kept, with 42 bases framed from the first base. CDR1 and CDR2 are read off the germline V gene as MNHEY and SVGAGI. V and J are trimmed by 6 bases and 8 bases, and the gene matches miss 6 bases of the junction. TCRbeta CDR3 regions were amplified from genomic DNA using the immunoSEQ Assay, a bias-controlled multiplex PCR. The authors processed their data as follows. The number of nucleated cells in each sample was estimated from the amplification of reference gene primers within the assay. To quantify the absolute abundance of each unique TCRbeta CDR3 rearrangement, sequence reads were collapsed and filtered. For each sample, productive Simpson clonality was calculated by taking the square root of Simpson's diversity index across productive rearrangements. In TCRdb, the immuneACCESS table is reduced to in-frame sequences with V and J assigned. These tables do not hold every clone; where another copy was compared, an unresolved V gene accounts for under half, and the others remain unexplained. V and J calls plus clone size are reproduced from that table; the DNA served to infer D and trimming. Here the sample has 200,000 to 300,000 clones; over 90% occur a single time. The ten largest clones take up around 0.83% of the sample.

This TCR was sampled from a man aged 25-45 years with COVID-19, enrolled during active disease. The sequence links TRBV6-5 to TRBJ1-4; 10 central bases correspond to TRBD1. The sample comprised peripheral blood. CDR3 sequence: CASRLTGGYEKLFF. The sequenced DNA is TGTGCCAGCAGACTGACAGGGGGCTACGAAAAACTGTTTTTT.